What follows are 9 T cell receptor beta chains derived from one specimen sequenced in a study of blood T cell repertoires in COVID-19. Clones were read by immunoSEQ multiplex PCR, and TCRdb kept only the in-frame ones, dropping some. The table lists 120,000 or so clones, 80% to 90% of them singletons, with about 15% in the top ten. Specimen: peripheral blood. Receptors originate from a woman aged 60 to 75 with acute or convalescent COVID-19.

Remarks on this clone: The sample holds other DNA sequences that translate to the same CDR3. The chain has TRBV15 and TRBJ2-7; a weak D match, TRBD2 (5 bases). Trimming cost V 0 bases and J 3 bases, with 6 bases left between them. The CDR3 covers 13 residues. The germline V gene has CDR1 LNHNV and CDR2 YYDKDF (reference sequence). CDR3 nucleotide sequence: TGTGCCACCAGCAGAGATCGGGGCTACGAGCAGTACTTC. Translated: CATSRDRGYEQYF. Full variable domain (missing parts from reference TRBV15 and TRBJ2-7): DAMVIQNPRYQVTQFGKPVTLSCSQTLNHNVMYWYQQKSSQAPKLLFHYYDKDFNNEADTPDNFQSRRPNTSFCFLDIRSPGLGDTAMYLCATSRDRGYEQYFGPGTRLTVT.

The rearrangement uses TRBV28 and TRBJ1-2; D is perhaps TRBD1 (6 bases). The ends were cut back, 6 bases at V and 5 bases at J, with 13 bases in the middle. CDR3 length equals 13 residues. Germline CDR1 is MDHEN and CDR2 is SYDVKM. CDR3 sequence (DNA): TGTGCCAGCAGCCCCACAGGGAGATATGGCTACACCTTC. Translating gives CASSPTGRYGYTF.

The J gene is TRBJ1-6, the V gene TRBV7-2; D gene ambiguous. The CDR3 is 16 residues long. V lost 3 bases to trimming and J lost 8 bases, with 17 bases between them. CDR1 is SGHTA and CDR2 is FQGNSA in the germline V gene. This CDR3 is CASSLLLGIRDSPLHF. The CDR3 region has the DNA TGTGCCAGCAGCTTGCTCCTCGGGATACGGGATTCACCCCTCCACTTT.

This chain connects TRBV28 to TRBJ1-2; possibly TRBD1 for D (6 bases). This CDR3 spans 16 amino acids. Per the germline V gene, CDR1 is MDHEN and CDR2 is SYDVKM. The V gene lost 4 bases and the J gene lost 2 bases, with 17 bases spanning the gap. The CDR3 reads CASSSGGGGRNYGYTF. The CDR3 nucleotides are TGTGCCAGCAGTTCCGGTGGGGGGGGCAGAAACTATGGCTACACCTTC.

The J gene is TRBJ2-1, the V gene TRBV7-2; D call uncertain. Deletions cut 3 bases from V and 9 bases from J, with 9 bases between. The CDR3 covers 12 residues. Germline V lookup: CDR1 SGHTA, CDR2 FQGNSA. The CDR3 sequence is CASSFRRGEQFF. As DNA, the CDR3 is TGTGCCAGCAGCTTTCGGAGAGGTGAGCAGTTCTTC.

The CDR3 sequence: CASSSRGYRGHSYEQYF. Here the CDR3 DNA reads TGTGCCAGCAGTTCCCGGGGGTACAGGGGGCACTCCTACGAGCAGTACTTC. The chain links TRBV6-2 or TRBV6-3 to TRBJ2-7; 9 nucleotides line up with TRBD1. The CDR3 totals 17 residues. CDR1 MNHEY and CDR2 SVGEGT come from the germline V gene. Trimming took 4 bases from V and 0 from J; bases not matched to a gene: 10.

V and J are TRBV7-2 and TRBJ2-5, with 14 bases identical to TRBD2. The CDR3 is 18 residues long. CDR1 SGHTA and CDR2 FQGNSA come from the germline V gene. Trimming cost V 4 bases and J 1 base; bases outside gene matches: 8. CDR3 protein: CASSSRPGLAGAQETQYF. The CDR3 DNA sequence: TGTGCCAGCAGCTCTCGCCCGGGACTAGCGGGGGCCCAAGAGACCCAGTACTTC.

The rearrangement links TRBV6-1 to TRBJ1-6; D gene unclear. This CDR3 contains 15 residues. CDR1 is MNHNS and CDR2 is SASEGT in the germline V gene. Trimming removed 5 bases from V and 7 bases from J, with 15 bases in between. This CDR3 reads CASSSPGSGNSPLHF. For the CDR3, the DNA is TGTGCCAGCAGTTCCCCGGGGAGCGGGAATTCACCCCTCCACTTT.

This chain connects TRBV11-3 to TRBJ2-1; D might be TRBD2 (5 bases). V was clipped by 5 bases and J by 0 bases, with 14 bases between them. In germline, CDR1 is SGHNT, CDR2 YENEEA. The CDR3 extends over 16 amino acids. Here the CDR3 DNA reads TGTGCCAGCAGCCCCCGTTCGGGGATCTCCTACAATGAGCAGTTCTTC. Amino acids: CASSPRSGISYNEQFF. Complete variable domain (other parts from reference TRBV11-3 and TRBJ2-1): EAGVVQSPRYKIIEKKQPVAFWCNPISGHNTLYWYLQNLGQGPELLIRYENEEAVDDSQLPKDRFSAERLKGVDSTLKIQPAELGDSAVYLCASSPRSGISYNEQFFGPGTRLTVL.